This TCR beta chain originates from a study of cytomegalovirus exposure and HLA in healthy donors. Amplification used 60 Vbeta primers and 13 Jbeta primers. TCRdb's copy holds only in-frame clones and misses some; the assay was immunoSEQ multiplex PCR. The data contain under 70,000 clones, approximately 71% of them singletons. Of note for this clone: The target antigen is unknown.

V lost 5 bases and J 7 bases, leaving 9 bases between the germline ends. The CDR3 extends over 13 amino acids. CDR1 LNHDA and CDR2 SQIVND come from the germline V gene (reference sequence). Regarding the study as a whole: Association of a missense DCLRE1C variant with TCR beta V- and J-gene trimming was reported in a later analysis.

The specimen sequenced was PBMCs. The source is a man aged 40-55 years in good health and CMV-seropositive. The rearrangement joins TRBV19 to TRBJ1-6, with D possibly being TRBD1 (5 bases). Here the CDR3 reads CASSFRQNSPLHF. In DNA, the CDR3 is TGTGCCAGTAGTTTCAGACAGAATTCACCCCTCCACTTT.